The present T cell receptor beta chain was sequenced within a study of blood T cell repertoires in COVID-19. Background on the study: Samples came from the United States, Italy and Spain, spanning acute and convalescent COVID-19. PBMCs, B-cell-depleted T cells, or T cells were the source of the cDNA or gDNA that made up the material.

With 4 bases removed from V and 1 base from J, the gap between germline ends came to 11 bases. CDR1 is SGHRS, CDR2 YFSETQ, per germline. The length of the CDR3 is 14 residues. Recruited during active infection, patients (from Seattle) were subsequently followed longitudinally. Authors' data handling: For nucleated cells, counts were estimated from reference gene primer amplification. TCRdb keeps only in-frame clones here, not all; method: immunoSEQ multiplex PCR. The DNA was the basis for D and trimming; V, J and clone size are from that table. Of roughly 200,000 clones detected, 84% appear once; the ten largest clones hold 10% to 13%.

Sample: peripheral blood. The origin of this receptor is a woman older than 75 with COVID-19, enrolled during active disease. This chain uses TRBV5-1 with TRBJ1-1, with TRBD1 as a possible D gene (6 bases). CDR3 region: CASSQDSSNTEAFF. The CDR3 nucleotides read TGCGCCAGCAGCCAGGACAGTTCGAACACTGAAGCTTTCTTT.